The 2 T cell receptor delta chains below all came from one sample that was sequenced in a study of gamma-delta chains in newborns, infants, children. TCRdb re-called clones from the reads via CATT. The sample holds 950 to 1,500 delta-chain clones, less than 4.5% seen once. The sequenced material came from blood. The receptor source for this set is a child who was a newborn, infant or young child, either healthy, febrile or measles-vaccinated (not recorded which).

Regarding this clone: A read error is the likely source, as a far larger clone sits one nucleotide away. The chain has TRDV2 and TRDJ1, with D possibly TRDD3 on 5 matching bases. The germline CDR1 and CDR2 sequences are GEAIGNYY and EKD. Trimming pared 0 bases from V and 2 bases from J, leaving 18 bases between. There are 17 residues in the CDR3. The DNA of the CDR3 is TGTGCCTGTGACACCGTCGGGATGAATTACCCAACCGATAAACTCATCTTT. Protein sequence: CACDTVGMNYPTDKLIF.

In this sample, this clone turned up a few times. A read error likely explains why the TCRdb protein, taken from a much larger clone, differs from this DNA's translation at residue 10; the protein shown is translated from the DNA. The chain joins TRDV2 to TRDJ1; TRDD3 aligns across 8 bases. This CDR3 comprises 16 residues. Germline V CDR1 and CDR2: GEAIGNYY, EKD. V shed 1 base and J 2 bases; nucleotides not matched to a gene: 8. The CDR3 DNA reads TGTGCCTGTGACACGCGGCGGGATACGAGAACCGATAAACTCATCTTT. This translates into CACDTRRDTRTDKLIF.